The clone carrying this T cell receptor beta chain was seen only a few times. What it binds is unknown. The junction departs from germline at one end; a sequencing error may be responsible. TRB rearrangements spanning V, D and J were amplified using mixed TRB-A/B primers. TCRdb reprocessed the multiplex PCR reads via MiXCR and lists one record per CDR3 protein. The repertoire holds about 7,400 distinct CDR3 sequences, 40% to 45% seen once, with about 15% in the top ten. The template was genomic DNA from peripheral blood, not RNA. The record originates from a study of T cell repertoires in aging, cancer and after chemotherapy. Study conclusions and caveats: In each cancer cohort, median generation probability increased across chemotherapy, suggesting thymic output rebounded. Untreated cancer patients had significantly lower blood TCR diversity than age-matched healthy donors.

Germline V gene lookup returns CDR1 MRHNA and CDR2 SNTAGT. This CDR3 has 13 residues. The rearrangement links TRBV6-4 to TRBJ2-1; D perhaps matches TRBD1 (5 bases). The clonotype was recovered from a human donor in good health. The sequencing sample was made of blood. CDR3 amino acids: CASSYSLTVLSFF. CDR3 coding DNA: TGTGCCAGCAGTTACTCGCTGACAGTATTGTCGTTCTTC.